This T cell receptor beta chain was sequenced in a study of CD8 T cells in Susac syndrome. General study points: An acknowledgment was made by the study that its TCR sequencing and HLA analysis involved relatively few individuals.

The RNA, about 0.5 to 1 ug, was put through reverse transcription using random hexamers. The authors amplified TCR beta CDR3 across 54 Vbeta and 13 Jbeta using immunoSEQ multiplex PCR. TCRdb re-derived calls from the immunoSEQ multiplex PCR reads in MiXCR, one entry per CDR3 protein. The top ten clones hold over 0.1% of a sample with around 280,000 distinct CDR3 sequences, approximately 81% of them seen once. The CDR3 totals 14 residues. Germline values: CDR1 GTSNPN, CDR2 SVGIG (reference sequence). V lost 2 bases and J 3 bases, leaving 12 bases between the germline ends. On this clonotype: As yet, its antigen is unknown.

This chain links TRBV30 with TRBJ2-3; the D gene is possibly TRBD1 (6 bases). The sequenced sample was CD8+ T cells from PBMCs. This TCR derives from a human donor with multiple sclerosis. The CDR3 sequence: CAWSFTGSTDTQYF. For the CDR3, the DNA is TGTGCCTGGAGTTTTACAGGGTCTACAGATACGCAGTATTTT.